The clone carrying this TCR beta chain showed up just a few times. Its antigen remains unknown. The authors amplified TCR beta CDR3 regions, and they did so from RNA transcripts for repertoire sequencing. Scientists carried out first-round RT-PCR using HTBI primers and then a second-round multiplex PCR. TCRdb passed the multiplex PCR reads through MiXCR, listing each CDR3 protein once. The data show around 1,000,000 distinct CDR3 sequences, about 36% seen once. This record comes from a study of Graves' ophthalmopathy and Graves' hyperthyroidism. Study-level points and caveats: This model predicted ophthalmopathy progression (sensitivity about 67%, specificity 72% to 85%).

This CDR3 is built from 19 residues. Germline trimming cut 0 bases from V and 1 base from J; bases unmatched to any gene: 13. Germline V gives CDR1 SGHRS, CDR2 YFSETQ. Hyperthyroidism was new, under 2 months, in patients aged 18 to 65. The chain employs TRBV5-1 and TRBJ2-5, with TRBD2 matching over 9 bases. This clonotype was sampled from an adult man with Graves' hyperthyroidism. Sample: peripheral blood or thyroid tissue (not recorded which). The CDR3 sequence: CASSLDLEASSGVQETQYF. The CDR3 region has the DNA TGCGCCAGCAGCTTGGACCTAGAGGCGTCTAGCGGGGTCCAAGAGACCCAGTACTTC.